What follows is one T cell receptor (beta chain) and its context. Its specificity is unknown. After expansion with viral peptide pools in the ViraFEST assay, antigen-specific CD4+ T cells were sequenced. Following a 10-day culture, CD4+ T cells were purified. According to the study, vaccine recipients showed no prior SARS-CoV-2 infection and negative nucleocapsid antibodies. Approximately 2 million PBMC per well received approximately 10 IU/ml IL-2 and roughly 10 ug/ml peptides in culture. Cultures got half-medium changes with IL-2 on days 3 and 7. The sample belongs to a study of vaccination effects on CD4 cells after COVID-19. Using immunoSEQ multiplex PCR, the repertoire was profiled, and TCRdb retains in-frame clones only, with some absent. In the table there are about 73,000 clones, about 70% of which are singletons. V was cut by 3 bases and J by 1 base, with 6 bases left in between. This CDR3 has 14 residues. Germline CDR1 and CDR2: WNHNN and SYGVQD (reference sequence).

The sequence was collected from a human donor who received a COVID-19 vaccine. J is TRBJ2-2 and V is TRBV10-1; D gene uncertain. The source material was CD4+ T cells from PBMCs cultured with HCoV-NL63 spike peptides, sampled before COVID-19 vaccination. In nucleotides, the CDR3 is TGCGCCAGCAGTGAATGGGGGAACACCGGGGAGCTGTTTTTT. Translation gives CASSEWGNTGELFF.